The 16 T cell receptor beta chains below all came from one sample that was sequenced in a study of OX40 agonist ivuxolimab in advanced cancers. The data were produced by immunoSEQ multiplex PCR, yet TCRdb's version contains in-frame clones alone and is incomplete. The table records roughly 100,000 clones, around 84% of them present only once. Sequenced material: CD4+ or CD8+ T cells sorted from blood, taken in a trial of the OX40 agonist ivuxolimab. The receptors derive from an adult with an advanced solid tumor such as melanoma, head and neck, liver or kidney cancer.

The rearrangement uses TRBV19 and TRBJ1-1, with TRBD1 matching over 9 bases. V lost 5 bases, J lost 1 base, and 17 bases stayed unmatched. The CDR3 contains 19 residues. Germline CDR1 is LNHDA and CDR2 is SQIVND (reference sequence). This chain's CDR3 is CASSSTPKFRTGANTEAFF. In DNA form, the CDR3 reads TGTGCCAGTAGTTCGACTCCTAAATTCCGGACAGGGGCGAACACTGAAGCTTTCTTT.

This sequence joins TRBV28 and TRBJ2-3; D ambiguous. Germline CDR1 and CDR2: MDHEN and SYDVKM. Trimming cost V 8 bases and J 2 bases, with 14 bases left between them. This CDR3 spans 14 amino acids. DNA for the CDR3: TGTGCCAGCTCCGGGCTAGAAAACACAGATACGCAGTATTTT. It specifies CASSGLENTDTQYF.

CDR3 protein: CASSLGPGNGYTF. For the CDR3, the DNA is TGCGCCAGCAGCTTGGGCCCGGGAAATGGCTACACCTTC. This chain uses TRBV5-1 with TRBJ1-2; D ambiguous. The CDR3 runs to 13 residues. Germline V gives CDR1 SGHRS, CDR2 YFSETQ. V lost 0 bases to trimming and J lost 6 bases, with 9 bases between them.

This clone appeared a single time. The rearrangement joins TRBV14 to TRBJ2-2, with D tentatively TRBD1 (5 bases). The V and J ends lost 4 bases and 2 bases respectively, with 11 bases between them. The CDR3 runs to 15 residues. Looked up from germline, CDR1 is SGHDN and CDR2 is FVKESK. The CDR3 DNA sequence: TGTGCCAGCAGCCTAAGGACACCCAACACCGGGGAGCTGTTTTTT. Translated: CASSLRTPNTGELFF.

This chain links TRBV9 with TRBJ1-4; 8 bases match TRBD1. V was pared by 4 bases and J by 6 bases, with 11 bases of the junction left unmatched. Germline assignment: CDR1 SGDLS and CDR2 YYNGEE. CDR3 length: 16 amino acids. The CDR3 region is CASSPGGGRGDEKLFF. The CDR3 nucleotides read TGTGCCAGCAGCCCAGGGGGCGGACGCGGGGATGAAAAACTGTTTTTT.

This clone was detected only a few times. The chain carries TRBV4-1 and TRBJ1-1; D is unresolved. V lost 0 bases and J 3 bases, leaving 5 bases between the germline ends. Germline values: CDR1 MGHRA, CDR2 YSYEKL. The CDR3 runs 13 residues. The CDR3: CASSQDGDTEAFF. The CDR3 region has the DNA TGCGCCAGCAGCCAAGACGGGGACACTGAAGCTTTCTTT.

The table lists this clone with a count of one. The rearrangement uses TRBV7-2 and TRBJ2-1; 11 bases align to TRBD2. The junction had 10 bases not matched to a gene; V was cut back by 4 bases and J by 8 bases. The CDR3 has 16 amino acids. In germline, CDR1 is SGHTA, CDR2 FQGNSA. The CDR3 sequence is CASSWGPSGGPDEQFF. The CDR3 DNA reads as TGTGCCAGCAGCTGGGGCCCTAGCGGGGGGCCAGATGAGCAGTTCTTC.

The chain carries TRBV30 and TRBJ1-3; the D is unclear. V shed 3 bases and J shed 8 bases, with 14 bases lying between them. The CDR3 runs to 13 residues. From germline, CDR1 is GTSNPN and CDR2 SVGIG (reference sequence). The DNA for the CDR3 is TGTGCCTGGAGCCAATCGGATGCGGACACCATATATTTT. It encodes CAWSQSDADTIYF.

This chain connects TRBV11-3 to TRBJ1-6, with D tentatively TRBD1 (5 bases). The CDR3 totals 17 residues. The germline V gene has CDR1 SGHNT and CDR2 YENEEA. V was shortened by 0 bases and J by 5 bases, with 14 bases between the two germline ends. CDR3 protein: CASSLDRVWADNSPLHF. DNA of the CDR3: TGTGCCAGCAGCTTAGACAGGGTCTGGGCCGATAATTCACCCCTCCACTTT.

The rearrangement joins TRBV5-1 to TRBJ1-4, with TRBD1 as a possible D gene (5 bases). Per germline, CDR1 SGHRS and CDR2 YFSETQ. The CDR3 length is 15 residues. V lost 3 bases and J lost 8, with 17 bases in between. As DNA, the CDR3 is TGCGCCAGCAGCTCCGTCGGGGGGACGCTCGAAAAACTGTTTTTT. Residues: CASSSVGGTLEKLFF.

The rearrangement links TRBV28 to TRBJ2-7, with D possibly being TRBD2 (6 bases). V dropped 4 bases and J dropped 3 bases, with 16 bases sitting between them. The CDR3 is 15 residues long. Germline values: CDR1 MDHEN, CDR2 SYDVKM. The CDR3 region is CASSSTRTGDYEQYF. The CDR3 DNA reads TGTGCCAGCAGTTCTACGAGGACGGGGGACTACGAGCAGTACTTC.

In DNA form, the CDR3 reads TGTGCCAGCAGCTTAGTGCAGGGGATCAATTCACCCCTCCACTTT. Encoded protein: CASSLVQGINSPLHF. The rearrangement links TRBV7-2 to TRBJ1-6; D might be TRBD1 (6 bases). Germline V gene data show CDR1 as SGHTA and CDR2 as FQGNSA. This CDR3 is 15 amino acids long. Trimming took 1 base from V and 7 from J, leaving 11 bases between them.

This clone appeared once. The V and J genes are TRBV6-5 and TRBJ1-2; D is ambiguous. CDR1 is MNHEY and CDR2 is SVGAGI in the germline V gene. Trimming stripped 5 bases from V and 8 bases from J, with 15 bases between. The CDR3 extends over 13 amino acids. The CDR3 spells CASSQNLIGGYTF. In DNA, the CDR3 is TGTGCCAGCAGTCAGAACCTTATCGGCGGCTACACCTTC.

J is TRBJ1-2 and V is TRBV12-5, with D tentatively TRBD1 (5 bases). Per germline, CDR1 LGHNT and CDR2 FRNRAP. The V gene lost 1 base and the J gene lost 4 bases, with 10 bases spanning the gap. The CDR3 covers 14 residues. CDR3 amino acids: CASGLGGASYGYTF. The CDR3 nucleotides read TGTGCTAGTGGTTTGGGGGGCGCCTCCTATGGCTACACCTTC.

This clone was found once. The J gene is TRBJ2-7, the V gene TRBV7-8; 7 nucleotides agree with TRBD1. Germline lookup yields CDR1 SGHVS and CDR2 FQNEAQ. The CDR3 contains 17 residues. The ends lost 1 base at V and 2 bases at J; junction bases unmatched: 11. The CDR3 protein is CASSLVGAGGTAYEQYF. CDR3 sequence (DNA): TGTGCCAGCAGCTTAGTGGGCGCAGGGGGAACCGCCTACGAGCAGTACTTC.

The chain has TRBV9 and TRBJ1-2, with 8 bases fitting TRBD1. CDR3 length: 14 residues. Per the germline V gene, CDR1 is SGDLS and CDR2 is YYNGEE. V dropped 2 bases and J dropped 8; count of bases not matched to a gene: 8. CDR3 in amino acids: CASSVRGPGGGYTF. Here the CDR3 DNA reads TGTGCCAGCAGCGTCAGGGGGCCAGGTGGCGGCTACACCTTC.